This T cell receptor beta chain appears in the sequencing data of a study of blood T cell repertoires in COVID-19. Study information: Some COVID-19 samples were acute and others convalescent; all came from the United States, Italy and Spain. PBMCs, B-cell-depleted T cells, or T cells were the source of the cDNA or gDNA that made up the material.

In the original analysis: Cell counts per sample came from amplifying reference gene primers. Measured with immunoSEQ multiplex PCR; TCRdb has only the in-frame clones, and not every one. Clone size and the V and J calls come from that table; the DNA yielded D and trimming. The sample has about 180,000 clones, around 85% seen once; the top ten hold 15% to 20%. Followed over time, Seattle patients had been enrolled while infection was active. Trimming removed 3 bases from V and 4 bases from J; junction bases left unmatched: 4. Germline V CDR1 and CDR2: MNHEY, SMNVEV (reference sequence). The CDR3 loop spans 14 amino acids.

The chain carries TRBV27 and TRBJ1-1, with 8 positions matching TRBD1. Source material: peripheral blood. This sequence originates from a person between 65 and 79 years old with COVID-19, enrolled during active disease. CDR3: CASSFQGAGTEAFF. CDR3 nucleotide sequence: TGTGCCAGCAGTTTCCAGGGGGCGGGCACTGAAGCTTTCTTT.